This T cell receptor (beta chain) was retrieved from a study of blood T cell repertoires in COVID-19. Study background: T cells, B-cell-depleted T cells, or PBMCs supplied cDNA or gDNA.

Original analysis: Amplification of reference gene primers was used by the study to estimate nucleated cell counts. Data came from immunoSEQ multiplex PCR; TCRdb stores just in-frame clones and leaves some out. That table is the source of V, J and clone size, and D and trimming were worked out from the DNA. The table lists around 110,000 clones, around 80% of them singletons, with approximately 0.76% in the top ten. Material for sequencing was peripheral blood. The receptor was derived from a woman aged 70-85 years with acute or convalescent COVID-19.

DNA of the CDR3: TGTGCCAGCAGTGATAGGGCGGGCACGATAAAACAAGAGACCCAGTACTTC. It codes for CASSDRAGTIKQETQYF. The chain has TRBV2 and TRBJ2-5, with D possibly matching TRBD2 (5 bases). This CDR3 has 17 amino acids. V was clipped by 3 bases and J by 2 bases, with 19 bases between them. Germline V gene sequence: CDR1 SNHLY, CDR2 FYNNEI.